The next 25 T cell receptor beta chains were all read from a single sample in a study of graft-versus-host responses after intestinal transplantation. Which antigens these TCRs recognize remains unknown. The repertoire was sequenced with immunoSEQ multiplex PCR; TCRdb's copy has only in-frame clones and lacks some. Seen here are around 120,000 clones, just over 90% observed once, and the top ten hold about 0.18%. The sample here was unstimulated CD4+ T cells sorted from spleen or lymph node cells, taken before intestinal transplant. These receptors all come from a human donor who received an intestinal transplant.

The V call is TRBV6-5, the J call TRBJ1-3, with 7 bases matching TRBD1. The CDR3 has 15 residues. V lost 4 bases, J lost 8 bases, and 11 bases stayed unmatched. CDR1 MNHEY and CDR2 SVGAGI come from the germline V gene. The CDR3 region is CASSLGQTGTDTIYF. The CDR3 DNA follows: TGTGCCAGCAGTTTGGGTCAAACAGGGACAGACACCATATATTTT.

The V call is TRBV9, the J call TRBJ2-5; unclear D gene. The CDR3 spans 15 residues. Germline loops: CDR1 SGDLS, CDR2 YYNGEE. Trimming shortened V by 1 base and J by 2 bases, and 12 bases separated the two germline ends. The CDR3: CASSVSPTSQETQYF. The CDR3 DNA reads as TGTGCCAGCAGCGTATCCCCCACGAGTCAAGAGACCCAGTACTTC. Complete variable domain (other parts from reference TRBV9 and TRBJ2-5): DSGVTQTPKHLITATGQRVTLRCSPRSGDLSVYWYQQSLDQGLQFLIQYYNGEERAKGNILERFSAQQFPDLHSELNLSSLELGDSALYFCASSVSPTSQETQYFGPGTRLLVL.

The rearrangement uses TRBV5-8 and TRBJ2-7; 9 positions match TRBD1. Looked up from germline, CDR1 is SGHTS and CDR2 is YDEGEE. This CDR3 has 13 residues. V dropped 4 bases and J dropped 6; count of bases not matched to a gene: 5. In nucleotides, the CDR3 is TGTGCCAGCAGCCCGGGACAGGGAGGCGAGCAGTACTTC. Translating it yields CASSPGQGGEQYF.

The chain is built from TRBV2 and TRBJ1-5; a possible D gene is TRBD1 (5 bases). Deletions cut 1 base from V and 2 bases from J, with 9 bases between. The CDR3 totals 15 residues. Germline CDR1 is SNHLY and CDR2 is FYNNEI. The CDR3 reads CASSEGRAGNQPQHF. DNA for the CDR3: TGTGCCAGCAGTGAAGGCAGGGCTGGCAATCAGCCCCAGCATTTT.

This chain joins TRBV6-1 and TRBJ1-2, with D possibly TRBD1 on 5 matching bases. This CDR3 region has 16 residues. Germline V gene lookup returns CDR1 MNHNS and CDR2 SASEGT. Deletions cut 3 bases from V and 5 bases from J, with 19 bases between. CDR3: CASSDLSRAGNYGYTF. In DNA, the CDR3 is TGTGCCAGCAGTGACCTGTCGAGAGCAGGGAATTATGGCTACACCTTC.

The rearrangement links TRBV28 to TRBJ2-1; 11 positions agree with TRBD1. Trimming at V came to 6 bases and at J to 7 bases, leaving 5 bases not matched to a gene. Germline CDR1 MDHEN, CDR2 SYDVKM. This CDR3 has 14 residues. CDR3 sequence reads: CASRTDRGLNEQFF. In DNA form, the CDR3 reads TGTGCCAGCAGGACGGACAGGGGGCTGAATGAGCAGTTCTTC.

CDR3 loop: CASSVLGGLPYEQYF. DNA of the CDR3: TGTGCCAGCAGCGTACTAGGGGGTCTTCCCTACGAGCAGTACTTC. This chain links TRBV7-9 with TRBJ2-5, with D maybe TRBD1 (6 bases). The J call may not be correct, given that the DNA end is closer to TRBJ2-7. Germline assignment: CDR1 SEHNR and CDR2 FQNEAQ (reference sequence). The CDR3 extends over 15 amino acids.

CDR3 loop: CAWRGDRGRLSTGNTIYF. For the CDR3, the DNA is TGTGCCTGGAGAGGGGACAGGGGGCGATTAAGTACTGGAAACACCATATATTTT. The chain is built from TRBV30 and TRBJ1-3; the match to TRBD1 covers 12 bases. The CDR3 is 18 residues long. CDR1 and CDR2 from the germline V gene are GTSNPN and SVGIG (reference sequence). The ends lost 3 bases at V and 2 bases at J; junction bases unmatched: 11.

The V call is TRBV15, the J call TRBJ1-5, with D perhaps matching TRBD1 (5 bases). Trimming left V 0 bases short and J 7 bases short, with 22 bases between. CDR3 length: 18 residues. Germline CDR1 LNHNV, CDR2 YYDKDF (reference sequence). The CDR3 spells CATSRDRVGRGGGQPQHF. The DNA of the CDR3 is TGTGCCACCAGCAGAGATCGGGTCGGGAGGGGCGGAGGACAGCCCCAGCATTTT. The full variable domain, rest sourced from reference TRBV15 and TRBJ1-5, is DAMVIQNPRYQVTQFGKPVTLSCSQTLNHNVMYWYQQKSSQAPKLLFHYYDKDFNNEADTPDNFQSRRPNTSFCFLDIRSPGLGDTAMYLCATSRDRVGRGGGQPQHFGDGTRLSIL.

The chain employs TRBV5-1 and TRBJ2-1; the D gene is possibly TRBD1 (6 bases). Germline lookup yields CDR1 SGHRS and CDR2 YFSETQ. V was trimmed by 5 bases and J by 6 bases, leaving 12 bases between them. This CDR3 has 13 amino acids. In DNA form, the CDR3 reads TGCGCCAGCAGAGGGACAAACCTCAATGAGCAGTTCTTC. This gives the protein CASRGTNLNEQFF. The complete variable domain, with remaining parts taken from reference TRBV5-1 and TRBJ2-1, reads KAGVTQTPRYLIKTRGQQVTLSCSPISGHRSVSWYQQTPGQGLQFLFEYFSETQRNKGNFPGRFSGRQFSNSRSEMNVSTLELGDSALYLCASRGTNLNEQFFGPGTRLTVL.

J is TRBJ2-1 and V is TRBV5-1; no firm D call. This CDR3 has 12 amino acids. Germline CDR1 reads SGHRS; CDR2 reads YFSETQ. V lost 3 bases to trimming and J lost 2 bases, with 3 bases between them. CDR3 bases: TGCGCCAGCAGCTCGGCCTACAATGAGCAGTTCTTC. Protein sequence: CASSSAYNEQFF.

The genes are TRBV6-5 and TRBJ2-7, with D hard to call. The CDR3 covers 13 residues. Germline V gives CDR1 MNHEY, CDR2 SVGAGI. Trimming removed 2 bases at V and 2 bases at J, with 7 bases between. CDR3 DNA sequence: TGTGCCAGCAGTTACAACCGGGCCTACGAGCAGTACTTC. Amino acid sequence: CASSYNRAYEQYF.

The chain employs TRBV18 and TRBJ1-1; 8 bases fit TRBD1. Germline V lookup: CDR1 KGHSH, CDR2 LQKENI. The J segment lost 5 bases and the V segment lost 0 bases, leaving 14 bases of the junction unmatched. The CDR3 has 18 amino acids. CDR3 sequence: CASSPPGQALKIPTEAFF. The CDR3 bases are TGTGCCAGCTCACCACCGGGACAGGCCCTAAAAATCCCTACTGAAGCTTTCTTT.

The chain recombines TRBV5-6 with TRBJ2-7, with 8 bases identical to TRBD1. This CDR3 has 14 amino acids. Germline V gene sequence: CDR1 SGHDT, CDR2 YYEEEE. The ends lost 7 bases at V and 2 bases at J; junction bases unmatched: 8. The CDR3 DNA sequence: TGTGCCAGCGGACAGGGCCTCCCTACCTACGAGCAGTACTTC. Translation: CASGQGLPTYEQYF.

The chain joins TRBV12-5 to TRBJ2-3, with D possibly being TRBD1 (6 bases). Germline lookup yields CDR1 LGHNT and CDR2 FRNRAP. This CDR3 is built from 15 residues. Trimming pared 2 bases from V and 11 bases from J, leaving 20 bases between. The CDR3 reads CASGLWPGVGFMQYF. Written as DNA, the CDR3 is TGTGCTAGTGGTTTGTGGCCAGGGGTTGGGTTCATGCAGTATTTT.

The CDR3 region has the DNA TGTGCCAGCAGCGTAGAGCCGACAGGGCCCTCTGGAAACACCATATATTTT. Residues: CASSVEPTGPSGNTIYF. The chain carries TRBV9 and TRBJ1-3; 7 bases line up with TRBD1. This CDR3 contains 17 residues. The germline V gene encodes CDR1 SGDLS and CDR2 YYNGEE. J gave up 0 bases and V 0 bases, and 6 bases lay outside the gene matches.

As regards this clone: The sample carries other DNA sequences with the same CDR3. V usage is TRBV5-1 and J usage is TRBJ2-5; possibly TRBD2 for D (5 bases). V lost 2 bases and J lost 2, with 13 bases in between. Germline V gene lookup returns CDR1 SGHRS and CDR2 YFSETQ. The CDR3 consists of 15 residues. CDR3: CASSFGLDGQETQYF. CDR3 DNA: TGCGCCAGCAGCTTCGGACTGGACGGGCAAGAGACCCAGTACTTC.

The rearrangement joins TRBV27 to TRBJ2-1, with TRBD1 identical over 7 bases. Germline CDR1 MNHEY, CDR2 SMNVEV (reference sequence). Trimming removed 6 bases from V and 4 bases from J; junction bases left unmatched: 6. This CDR3 has 14 amino acids. The CDR3 loop reads CASRRDSSYNEQFF. The DNA of the CDR3 is TGTGCCAGCAGAAGGGACAGCTCATACAATGAGCAGTTCTTC.

The V gene is TRBV30, the J gene TRBJ2-7; possibly TRBD2 for D (7 bases). This CDR3 region has 14 residues. The V end lost 3 bases, the J end lost 1 base, and 13 bases lay between the germline ends. Germline CDR1 and CDR2: GTSNPN and SVGIG (reference sequence). The CDR3 sequence is CAWREGGGSYEQYF. CDR3 nucleotide sequence: TGTGCCTGGAGGGAGGGGGGGGGTTCCTACGAGCAGTACTTC.

The gene calls are TRBV19 and TRBJ1-2; 8 nucleotides line up with TRBD1. The V segment lost 6 bases and the J segment 5 bases; nucleotides outside the gene matches: 8. The CDR3 totals 14 residues. CDR1 and CDR2 (germline): LNHDA, SQIVND (reference sequence). The CDR3: CASSEAGGAYGYTF. The CDR3, as DNA: TGTGCCAGTAGCGAAGCAGGGGGCGCTTATGGCTACACCTTC.

The CDR3 bases are TGCGCCAGCAGCCCCGAGAGGACTAGCGGGAGGGCCGGGACTAGAAAGCAGTACTTC. It encodes CASSPERTSGRAGTRKQYF. The chain joins TRBV4-1 to TRBJ2-7, with 15 bases aligning to TRBD2. The CDR3 sequence is 19 residues long. The V gene's germline CDR1 is MGHRA and CDR2 YSYEKL. V was pared by 4 bases and J by 8 bases, with 18 bases of the junction left unmatched.

This chain uses TRBV7-6 with TRBJ2-7, with D hard to call. Germline lookup yields CDR1 SGHVS and CDR2 FNYEAQ. The CDR3 is 15 residues long. The germline V and J ends were trimmed by 0 bases and 0 bases, with 9 bases remaining between them. Here the CDR3 DNA reads TGTGCCAGCAGCTTAGCGGCACATCCCTCCTACGAGCAGTACTTC. Translating gives CASSLAAHPSYEQYF.

The CDR3 nucleotides are TGCGCCAGCACTTCAGGGGCCTACATATTTGAAAAACTGTTTTTT. Protein: CASTSGAYIFEKLFF. The rearrangement links TRBV5-1 to TRBJ1-4; possibly TRBD1 for D (6 bases). This CDR3 comprises 15 residues. V dropped 6 bases and J dropped 7 bases, with 19 bases sitting between them. Germline lookup yields CDR1 SGHRS and CDR2 YFSETQ.

The chain has TRBV10-3 and TRBJ1-5; the D is unclear. Trimming stripped 3 bases from V and 2 bases from J, with 5 bases between. The CDR3 sequence is 13 residues long. CDR1 is ENHRY, CDR2 SYGVKD, per germline. CDR3: CAISDVGNQPQHF. The CDR3 bases are TGTGCCATCAGTGACGTCGGCAATCAGCCCCAGCATTTT.

The chain is built from TRBV9 and TRBJ1-2, with D possibly being TRBD1 (6 bases). The CDR3 sequence is 15 residues long. Trimming shortened V by 5 bases and J by 1 base, and 15 bases separated the two germline ends. Germline values: CDR1 SGDLS, CDR2 YYNGEE. In nucleotides, the CDR3 is TGTGCCAGCAGTCCTAGACAGGCTTTTAACTATGGCTACACCTTC. This gives the protein CASSPRQAFNYGYTF.